The rows below give T cell receptor beta chains drawn from one sample of a study of shared clonotypes between healthy human individuals. Profiling relied on immunoSEQ multiplex PCR, and the TCRdb table lists in-frame clones only, not all of them. This table holds millions of clones, around nine tenths found once. The specimen was naive CD4+ T cells sorted from blood. These receptors originate from a man aged 18-30 years in good health. Both conserved end residues are part of each CDR3. D genes are given only for firm matches. Clone sizes are given selectively: once, few, many, or a class where the clone is expanded.

d_gene	v_gene	j_gene	abundance	CDR3nt	CDR3aa
-	TRBV25-1	TRBJ2-5	-	TGTGCCAGCAGCCCAAGGGGAGGTTCAGTTCGAGAGACCCAGTACTTC	CASSPRGGSVRETQYF
-	TRBV5-1	TRBJ1-1	-	TGCGCCAGCAGCTTGGACAGGGTAAACACTGAAGCTTTCTTT	CASSLDRVNTEAFF
-	TRBV5-1	TRBJ2-7	-	TGCGCCAGCAGCTTGTCGCGGAGATCCTACGAGCAGTACTTC	CASSLSRRSYEQYF
-	TRBV7-6	TRBJ1-4	-	TGTGCCAGCAGCTTGGGCGGATCAACTAATGAAAAACTGTTTTTT	CASSLGGSTNEKLFF
-	TRBV4-3	TRBJ2-7	-	TGCGCCAGCAGCCAAGAAATACCCCCTTACGAGCAGTACTTC	CASSQEIPPYEQYF
-	TRBV10-1	TRBJ2-7	-	TGCGCCAGCAGTGTGTTACAGGGAGGTTCCGAGCAGTACTTC	CASSVLQGGSEQYF
-	TRBV30	TRBJ2-5	-	TGTGCCTGGAGAACATCTTTTAAGGGAACCCAGTACTTC	CAWRTSFKGTQYF
-	TRBV12-5	TRBJ2-3	-	TGTGCTAGTGGTTACCTGCCTTTACCTGGTGAGAGAGATACGCAGTATTTT	CASGYLPLPGERDTQYF
-	TRBV2	TRBJ1-6	-	TGTGCCAGCAGTAGGGACATAGCGTCACCCCTCCACTTT	CASSRDIASPLHF
TRBD1	TRBV6-6	TRBJ1-5	-	TGTGCCAGCAGATATACAGGGGGCAGTAATCAGCCCCAGCATTTT	CASRYTGGSNQPQHF
-	TRBV15	TRBJ2-7	-	TGTGCCACCAGCAGGACCAATAAGCCGAGCTCCTACGAGCAGTACTTC	CATSRTNKPSSYEQYF
-	TRBV19	TRBJ2-7	-	TGTGCCAGTAAGGGGGGCTACGAGCAGTACTTC	CASKGGYEQYF
-	TRBV7-2	TRBJ1-1	-	TGTGCCAGCACCCGTCCAGGTTCCACTGAAGCTTTCTTT	CASTRPGSTEAFF
-	TRBV7-2	TRBJ1-1	-	TGTGCCAGCAGCTTAAGGTTTGAAGCTTTCTTT	CASSLRFEAFF
-	TRBV7-6	TRBJ2-5	-	TGTGCCAGCAGCTTAGGGACGACCCAAGAGACCCAGTACTTC	CASSLGTTQETQYF
-	TRBV7-9	TRBJ2-5	-	TGTGCCAGCAGCATCGGGACATCAACCGGGGAGCAGTACTTC	CASSIGTSTGEQYF
TRBD1	TRBV29-1	TRBJ2-6	-	TGCAGCGTTGGACCCCGGGACAGGGGGTCGAGCGGGGCCAACGTCCTGACTTTC	CSVGPRDRGSSGANVLTF
-	TRBV9	TRBJ1-2	few	TGTGCCAGCAGTCCCGGGCACCTCACTATGGGCTACACCTTC	CASSPGHLTMGYTF
-	TRBV6-5	TRBJ1-3	-	TGTGCCAGCAGTTACTCTGCCGGTGGAAACACCATATATTTT	CASSYSAGGNTIYF
TRBD2	TRBV10-3	TRBJ2-1	-	TGTGCCATCAGTCCCATGGGGCTAGCGGAATACAATGAGCAGTTCTTC	CAISPMGLAEYNEQFF
TRBD2	TRBV18	TRBJ2-7	-	TGTGCCAGCTCACCACCTAGCGGGTCTTCCTACGAGCAGTACTTC	CASSPPSGSSYEQYF
TRBD2	TRBV30	TRBJ2-5	-	TGTGCCTGGGGGACTAGCTCCCAAGGGACCCAGTACTTC	CAWGTSSQGTQYF
TRBD1	TRBV6-5	TRBJ2-2	-	TGTGCCAGCAGTTACCGGGACAGGCTGGAAACCGGGGAGCTGTTTTTT	CASSYRDRLETGELFF
TRBD1	TRBV4-1	TRBJ1-1	-	TGCGCCAGCAGCCAAGGAGACAGGGGAATCGCTGAAGCTTTCTTT	CASSQGDRGIAEAFF
-	TRBV6-1	TRBJ1-5	once	TGTGCCAGCAGTGCCCGGGGCGGTAGGGGCAATCAGCCCCAGCATTTT	CASSARGGRGNQPQHF
-	TRBV27	TRBJ1-1	-	TGTGCCAGCAGTTTACGCAGGTTGAACACTGAAGCTTTCTTT	CASSLRRLNTEAFF
-	TRBV29-1	TRBJ2-1	-	TGCAGCGTTGAAGGCCTTAGGGGGGTAGCGGGTTACAATGAGCAGTTCTTC	CSVEGLRGVAGYNEQFF
TRBD1	TRBV6-6	TRBJ2-1	-	TGTGCCAGCAGCGACAGTATGGGACAGGGGGGTAAGGAGCAGTTCTTC	CASSDSMGQGGKEQFF
TRBD2	TRBV4-2	TRBJ2-3	-	TGTGCCAGCAGCCAAGATAAGGGACTAGCGGATCTAGATACGCAGTATTTT	CASSQDKGLADLDTQYF
-	TRBV7-2	TRBJ2-1	-	TGTGCCAGCAGCTTAGCAAGGGGAAGCTCCTACAATGAGCAGTTCTTC	CASSLARGSSYNEQFF
TRBD1	TRBV7-9	TRBJ2-7	-	TGTGCCAGCAGCCCTCCCGGACAGGGGCCCGAGCAGTACTTC	CASSPPGQGPEQYF
TRBD1	TRBV5-1	TRBJ1-5	-	TGCGCCAGCAGCGCAGGGACAGGGGGGGATCAGCCCCAGCATTTT	CASSAGTGGDQPQHF
-	TRBV10-2	TRBJ2-3	-	TGCGCCAGCAGTGACGTTTTGGCAGGAAGCACAGATACGCAGTATTTT	CASSDVLAGSTDTQYF
TRBD2	TRBV5-5	TRBJ2-7	-	TGTGCCAGCAGCTCCGGACTAGCGGGAGTGACGGCCTACGAGCAGTACTTC	CASSSGLAGVTAYEQYF
-	TRBV28	TRBJ1-1	-	TGTGCCAGCAGTTTACAGGGGTTGAACACTGAAGCTTTCTTT	CASSLQGLNTEAFF
-	TRBV6-1	TRBJ1-6	-	TGTGCCAGCAGTGAAGCCCCGGGACATAATTCACCCCTCCACTTT	CASSEAPGHNSPLHF
-	TRBV5-1	TRBJ2-7	-	TGCGCCAGCAGCTTGATGAGGGGGACGCCCTACGAGCAGTACTTC	CASSLMRGTPYEQYF
TRBD1	TRBV2	TRBJ2-2	-	TGTGCCAGCAGGCGGGACAGGGGGAATACCGGGGAGCTGTTTTTT	CASRRDRGNTGELFF
-	TRBV5-1	TRBJ1-4	-	TGCGCCAGTGGCTTTCGGCCGGGTTTACAGGAAAAACTGTTTTTT	CASGFRPGLQEKLFF
-	TRBV19	TRBJ1-5	-	TGTGCCAGTAACGGGTATAGCAATCAGCCCCAGCATTTT	CASNGYSNQPQHF